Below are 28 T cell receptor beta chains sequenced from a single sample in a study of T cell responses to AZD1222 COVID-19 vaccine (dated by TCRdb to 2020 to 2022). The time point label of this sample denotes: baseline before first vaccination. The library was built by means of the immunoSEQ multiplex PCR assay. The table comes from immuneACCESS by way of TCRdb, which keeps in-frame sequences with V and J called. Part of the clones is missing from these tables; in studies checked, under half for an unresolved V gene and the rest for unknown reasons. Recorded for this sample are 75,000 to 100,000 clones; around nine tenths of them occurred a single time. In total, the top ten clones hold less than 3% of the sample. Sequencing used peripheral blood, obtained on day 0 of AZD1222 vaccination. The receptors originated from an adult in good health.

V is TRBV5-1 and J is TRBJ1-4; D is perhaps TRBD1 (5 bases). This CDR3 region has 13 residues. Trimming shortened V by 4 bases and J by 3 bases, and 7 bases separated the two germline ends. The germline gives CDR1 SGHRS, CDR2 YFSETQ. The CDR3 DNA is TGCGCCAGCAGCGACAGCCCTAATGAAAAACTGTTTTTT. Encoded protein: CASSDSPNEKLFF.

Written as DNA, the CDR3 is TGTGCCAGCATCGCCCTTGGGGGAGTCAATCAGCCCCAGCATTTT. This translates into CASIALGGVNQPQHF. V is TRBV6-6 and J is TRBJ1-5, with TRBD1 as a possible D gene (5 bases). V lost 7 bases and J lost 3, with 16 bases in between. The CDR3 has 15 amino acids. The germline V gene has CDR1 MNHNY and CDR2 SVGAGI (reference sequence).

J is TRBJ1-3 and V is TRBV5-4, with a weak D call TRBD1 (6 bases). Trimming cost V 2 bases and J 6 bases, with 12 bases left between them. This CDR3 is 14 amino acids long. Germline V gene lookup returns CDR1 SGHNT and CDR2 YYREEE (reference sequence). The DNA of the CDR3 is TGTGCCAGCAGCTTTTTTCAGGGGACAAACACCATATATTTT. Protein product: CASSFFQGTNTIYF.

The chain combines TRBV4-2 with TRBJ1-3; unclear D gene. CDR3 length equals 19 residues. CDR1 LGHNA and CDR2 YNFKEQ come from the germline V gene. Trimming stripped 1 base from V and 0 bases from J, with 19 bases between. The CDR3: CASSQVSAKRAFSGNTIYF. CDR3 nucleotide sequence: TGTGCCAGCAGCCAAGTTTCCGCGAAACGGGCCTTCTCTGGAAACACCATATATTTT.

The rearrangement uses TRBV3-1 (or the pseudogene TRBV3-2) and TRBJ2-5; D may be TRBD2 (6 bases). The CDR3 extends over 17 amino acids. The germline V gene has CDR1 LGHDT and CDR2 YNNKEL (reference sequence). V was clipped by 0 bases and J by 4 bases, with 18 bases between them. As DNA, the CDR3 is TGTGCCAGCAGCCAAGATATGACTAGTCGGAGGCGAGAGACCCAGTACTTC. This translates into CASSQDMTSRRRETQYF.

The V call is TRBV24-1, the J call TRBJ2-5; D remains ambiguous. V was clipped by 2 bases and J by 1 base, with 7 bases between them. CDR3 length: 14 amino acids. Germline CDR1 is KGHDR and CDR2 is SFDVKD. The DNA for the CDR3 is TGTGCCACCAGTGATTCAGGCAGCCAAGAGACCCAGTACTTC. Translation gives CATSDSGSQETQYF.

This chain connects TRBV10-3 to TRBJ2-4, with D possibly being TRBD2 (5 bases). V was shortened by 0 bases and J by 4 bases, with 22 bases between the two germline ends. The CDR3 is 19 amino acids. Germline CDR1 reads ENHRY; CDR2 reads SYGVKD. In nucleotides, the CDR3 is TGTGCCATCAGTGAGTCGGGGAGCCCCCCGACGGGATCAAAAAACATTCAGTACTTC. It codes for CAISESGSPPTGSKNIQYF.

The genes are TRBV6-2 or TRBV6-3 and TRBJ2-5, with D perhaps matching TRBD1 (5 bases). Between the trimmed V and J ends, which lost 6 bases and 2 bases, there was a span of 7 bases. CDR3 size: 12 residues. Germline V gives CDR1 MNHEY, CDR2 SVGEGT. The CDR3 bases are TGTGCCAGCAGCCCAGGGCAAGAGACCCAGTACTTC. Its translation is CASSPGQETQYF.

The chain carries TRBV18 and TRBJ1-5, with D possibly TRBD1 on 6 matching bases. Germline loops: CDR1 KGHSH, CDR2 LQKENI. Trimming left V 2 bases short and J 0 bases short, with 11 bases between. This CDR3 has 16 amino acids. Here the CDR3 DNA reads TGTGCCAGCTCACCATGGACAGAGCCTAGCAATCAGCCCCAGCATTTT. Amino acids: CASSPWTEPSNQPQHF.

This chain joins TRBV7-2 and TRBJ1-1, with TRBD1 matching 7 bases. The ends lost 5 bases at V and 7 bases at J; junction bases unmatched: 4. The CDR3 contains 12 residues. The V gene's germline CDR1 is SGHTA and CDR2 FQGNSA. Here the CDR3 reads CASSPGTVEAFF. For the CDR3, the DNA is TGTGCCAGCAGCCCGGGGACAGTTGAAGCTTTCTTT.

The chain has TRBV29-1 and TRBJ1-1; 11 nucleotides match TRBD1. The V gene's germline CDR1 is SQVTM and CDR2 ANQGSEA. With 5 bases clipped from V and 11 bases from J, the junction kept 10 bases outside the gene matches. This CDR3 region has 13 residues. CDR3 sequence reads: CSVTTGTGGIAFF. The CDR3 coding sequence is TGCAGCGTTACCACCGGGACAGGGGGTATCGCTTTCTTT.

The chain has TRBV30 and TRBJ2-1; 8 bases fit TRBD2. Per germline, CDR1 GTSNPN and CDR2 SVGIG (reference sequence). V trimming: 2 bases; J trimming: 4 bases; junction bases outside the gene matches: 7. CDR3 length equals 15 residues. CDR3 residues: CAWSPPQREYNEQFF. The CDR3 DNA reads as TGTGCCTGGAGTCCCCCCCAGCGGGAGTACAATGAGCAGTTCTTC.

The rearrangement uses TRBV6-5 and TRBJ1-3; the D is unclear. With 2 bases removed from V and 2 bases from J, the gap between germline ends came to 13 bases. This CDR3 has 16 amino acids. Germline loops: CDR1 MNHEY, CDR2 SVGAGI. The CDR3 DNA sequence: TGTGCCAGCAGTTACGCAAGAAGGGATCCTGGAAACACCATATATTTT. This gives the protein CASSYARRDPGNTIYF.

CDR3 amino acids: CASSRRSGLADYNEQFF. The CDR3 DNA is TGTGCCAGCAGTCGAAGGTCGGGACTAGCGGACTACAATGAGCAGTTCTTC. The rearrangement links TRBV27 to TRBJ2-1; TRBD2 matches 11 bases. Germline CDR1 is MNHEY and CDR2 is SMNVEV (reference sequence). This CDR3 has 17 residues. V was clipped by 5 bases and J by 3 bases; unmatched bases: 9.

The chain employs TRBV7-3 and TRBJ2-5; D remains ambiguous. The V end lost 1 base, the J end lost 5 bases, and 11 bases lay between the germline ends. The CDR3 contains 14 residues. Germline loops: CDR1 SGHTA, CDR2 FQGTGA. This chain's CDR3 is CASSLIGARETQYF. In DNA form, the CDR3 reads TGTGCCAGCAGCTTAATCGGCGCACGGGAGACCCAGTACTTC.

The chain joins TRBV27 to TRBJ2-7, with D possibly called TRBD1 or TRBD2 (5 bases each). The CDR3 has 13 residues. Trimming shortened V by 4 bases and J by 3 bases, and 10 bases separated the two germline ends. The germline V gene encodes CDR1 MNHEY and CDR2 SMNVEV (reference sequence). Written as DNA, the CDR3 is TGTGCCAGCAGTTCCGGGGCCCTCTACGAGCAGTACTTC. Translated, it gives CASSSGALYEQYF.

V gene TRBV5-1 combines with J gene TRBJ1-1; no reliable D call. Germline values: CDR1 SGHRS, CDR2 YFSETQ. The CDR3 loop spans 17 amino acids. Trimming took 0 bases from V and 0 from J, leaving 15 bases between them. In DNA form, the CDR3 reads TGCGCCAGCAGCTTGGCCGGGTGGGAAGACATGAACACTGAAGCTTTCTTT. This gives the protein CASSLAGWEDMNTEAFF.

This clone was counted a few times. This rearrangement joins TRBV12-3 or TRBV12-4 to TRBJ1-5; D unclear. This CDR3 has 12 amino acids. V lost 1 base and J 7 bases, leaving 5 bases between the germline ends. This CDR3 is CASSLGSQPQHF. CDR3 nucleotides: TGTGCCAGCAGTTTAGGCAGCCAGCCCCAGCATTTT.

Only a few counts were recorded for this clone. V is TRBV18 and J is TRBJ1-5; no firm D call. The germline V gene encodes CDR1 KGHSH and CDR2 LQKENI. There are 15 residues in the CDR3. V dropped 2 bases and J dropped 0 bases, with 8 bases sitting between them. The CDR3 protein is CASSPSRNSNQPQHF. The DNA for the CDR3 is TGTGCCAGCTCACCAAGCAGGAATAGCAATCAGCCCCAGCATTTT.

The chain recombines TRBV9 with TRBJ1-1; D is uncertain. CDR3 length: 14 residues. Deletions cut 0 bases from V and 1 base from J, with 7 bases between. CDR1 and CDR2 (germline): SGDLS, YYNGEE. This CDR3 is CASSVVGRNTEAFF. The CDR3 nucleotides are TGTGCCAGCAGCGTAGTTGGAAGGAACACTGAAGCTTTCTTT.

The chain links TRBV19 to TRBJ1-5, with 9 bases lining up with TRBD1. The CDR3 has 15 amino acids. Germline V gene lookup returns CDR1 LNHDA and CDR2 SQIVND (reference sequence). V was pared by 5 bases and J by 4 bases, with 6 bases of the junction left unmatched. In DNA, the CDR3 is TGTGCCAGTAGTCCGGGACAGGGTTTAAATCAGCCCCAGCATTTT. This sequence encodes CASSPGQGLNQPQHF.

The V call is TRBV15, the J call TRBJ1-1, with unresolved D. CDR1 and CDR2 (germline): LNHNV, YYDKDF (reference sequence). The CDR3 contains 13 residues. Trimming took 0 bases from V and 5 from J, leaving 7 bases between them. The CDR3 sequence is CATSRDRGTEAFF. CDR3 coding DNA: TGTGCCACCAGCAGAGATCGTGGGACTGAAGCTTTCTTT. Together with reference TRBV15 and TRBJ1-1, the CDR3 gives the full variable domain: DAMVIQNPRYQVTQFGKPVTLSCSQTLNHNVMYWYQQKSSQAPKLLFHYYDKDFNNEADTPDNFQSRRPNTSFCFLDIRSPGLGDTAMYLCATSRDRGTEAFFGQGTRLTVV.

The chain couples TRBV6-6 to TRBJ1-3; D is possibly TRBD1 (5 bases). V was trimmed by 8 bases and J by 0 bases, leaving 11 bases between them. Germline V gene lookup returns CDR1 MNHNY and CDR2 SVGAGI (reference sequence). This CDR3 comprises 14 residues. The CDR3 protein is CASGDSSSGNTIYF. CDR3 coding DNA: TGTGCCAGCGGTGACAGCAGCTCTGGAAACACCATATATTTT.

CDR3 DNA sequence: TGTGCCAGCAGGGGACTAGCGGGAGGCGGTGGGAACACCGGGGAGCTGTTTTTT. Translated, it gives CASRGLAGGGGNTGELFF. The rearrangement joins TRBV28 to TRBJ2-2, with 15 positions matching TRBD2. Germline V gene data show CDR1 as MDHEN and CDR2 as SYDVKM. V gave up 6 bases and J gave up 1 base; unmatched junction bases: 6. The CDR3 has 18 residues. Together with reference TRBV28 and TRBJ2-2, the CDR3 gives the full variable domain: DVKVTQSSRYLVKRTGEKVFLECVQDMDHENMFWYRQDPGLGLRLIYFSYDVKMKEKGDIPEGYSVSREKKERFSLILESASTNQTSMYLCASRGLAGGGGNTGELFFGEGSRLTVL.

CDR3 loop: CATSRDGSINQPQHF. The CDR3 nucleotides read TGTGCCACCAGCAGAGATGGCAGCATCAATCAGCCCCAGCATTTT. The rearrangement links TRBV15 to TRBJ1-5; no reliable D call. Germline V lookup: CDR1 LNHNV, CDR2 YYDKDF (reference sequence). There are 15 residues in the CDR3. Trimming took 0 bases from V and 3 from J, leaving 9 bases between them. Full variable domain (remainder filled in from reference TRBV15 and TRBJ1-5): DAMVIQNPRYQVTQFGKPVTLSCSQTLNHNVMYWYQQKSSQAPKLLFHYYDKDFNNEADTPDNFQSRRPNTSFCFLDIRSPGLGDTAMYLCATSRDGSINQPQHFGDGTRLSIL.

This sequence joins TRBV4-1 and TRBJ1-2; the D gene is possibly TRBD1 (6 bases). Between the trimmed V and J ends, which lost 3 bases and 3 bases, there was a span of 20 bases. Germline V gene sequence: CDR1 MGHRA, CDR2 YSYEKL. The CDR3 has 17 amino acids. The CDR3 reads CASSQGDTRDIHYGYTF. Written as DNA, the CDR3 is TGCGCCAGCAGCCAGGGGGACACCCGGGACATCCACTATGGCTACACCTTC.

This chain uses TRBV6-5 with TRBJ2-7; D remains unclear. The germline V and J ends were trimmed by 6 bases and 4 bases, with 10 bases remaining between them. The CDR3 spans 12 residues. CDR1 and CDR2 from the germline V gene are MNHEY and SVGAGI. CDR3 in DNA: TGTGCCAGCAGGGGCAGAAGATACGAGCAGTACTTC. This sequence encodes CASRGRRYEQYF.

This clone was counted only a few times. CDR3 bases: TGTGCCAGCAGCTTATGGGGTAGGGGGCCAGCTAACTATGGCTACACCTTC. Its translation is CASSLWGRGPANYGYTF. The V gene is TRBV7-9, the J gene TRBJ1-2; 7 nucleotides line up with TRBD1. V lost 2 bases, J lost 0 bases, and 9 bases stayed unmatched. Germline-derived CDR1 and CDR2 are SEHNR and FQNEAQ (reference sequence). The CDR3 is 17 residues long.